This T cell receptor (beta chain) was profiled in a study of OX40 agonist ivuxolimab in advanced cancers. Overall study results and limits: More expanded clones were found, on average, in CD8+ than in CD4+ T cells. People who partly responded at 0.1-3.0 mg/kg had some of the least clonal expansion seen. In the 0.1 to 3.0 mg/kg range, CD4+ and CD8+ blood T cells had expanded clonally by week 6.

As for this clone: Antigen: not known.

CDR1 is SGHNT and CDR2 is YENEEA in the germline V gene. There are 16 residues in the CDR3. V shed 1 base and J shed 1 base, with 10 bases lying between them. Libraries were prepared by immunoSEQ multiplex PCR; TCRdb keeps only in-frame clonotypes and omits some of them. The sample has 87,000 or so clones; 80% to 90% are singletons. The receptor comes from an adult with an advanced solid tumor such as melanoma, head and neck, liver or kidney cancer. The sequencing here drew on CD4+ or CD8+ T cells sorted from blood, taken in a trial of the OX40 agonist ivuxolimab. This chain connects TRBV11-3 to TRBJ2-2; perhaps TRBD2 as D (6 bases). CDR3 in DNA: TGTGCCAGCAGCTTAGGGGGAGCGGGGAACACCGGGGAGCTGTTTTTT. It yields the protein CASSLGGAGNTGELFF.